The 20 T cell receptor beta chains below were found in one sample sequenced in a study of blood T cell repertoires in COVID-19. TCRdb's table, derived via immunoSEQ multiplex PCR, lists solely in-frame clones and lacks some. Of some 390,000 clones in the sample, roughly nine tenths are singletons; the top ten hold 0.9% to 1.2%. Sequencing input: PBMCs or T cells enriched from blood (not recorded which). All receptors come from a man younger than 45 who had recovered from COVID-19.

The chain carries TRBV7-2 and TRBJ1-2; D possibly corresponds to TRBD1 (6 bases). CDR1 and CDR2 from the germline V gene are SGHTA and FQGNSA. V was clipped by 0 bases and J by 4 bases, with 12 bases between them. The CDR3 totals 15 residues. The CDR3, as DNA: TGTGCCAGCAGCTTAGCCGCAGGGGCCTCCTATGGCTACACCTTC. Its protein is CASSLAAGASYGYTF.

V and J are TRBV5-1 and TRBJ2-7; 10 bases line up with TRBD1. This CDR3 is built from 15 residues. Germline CDR1 is SGHRS and CDR2 is YFSETQ. V lost 3 bases, J lost 9 bases, and 12 bases stayed unmatched. The CDR3: CASSSPGQGVEGQYF. CDR3 coding DNA: TGCGCCAGCAGCTCACCAGGACAGGGGGTAGAGGGGCAGTACTTC.

The chain has TRBV4-1 and TRBJ2-5; D gene unclear. The CDR3 is 11 residues long. Per the germline V gene, CDR1 is MGHRA and CDR2 is YSYEKL. Trimming stripped 3 bases from V and 5 bases from J, with 4 bases between. The CDR3 loop is CASSQEETQYF. As DNA, the CDR3 is TGCGCCAGCAGCCAGGAGGAGACCCAGTACTTC.

The chain carries TRBV4-1 and TRBJ1-2; 7 bases agree with TRBD1. Per germline, CDR1 MGHRA and CDR2 YSYEKL. The CDR3 sequence is 16 residues long. The trim removed 2 bases at V and 11 bases at J, leaving 17 bases unmatched. CDR3 DNA sequence: TGCGCCAGCAGCCAACACCTAAACAGGGGCCGAGCCTCATACACCTTC. Translated, it gives CASSQHLNRGRASYTF.

The J gene is TRBJ2-7, the V gene TRBV20-1; 10 nucleotides match TRBD2. CDR1 is DFQATT and CDR2 is SNEGSKA in the germline V gene (reference sequence). The V gene end was trimmed by 6 bases and the J gene end by 3 bases; junction bases not matched to a gene: 11. The CDR3 loop spans 15 amino acids. The CDR3 region has the DNA TGCAGTGCAAGTCCGGGGGCTAGCGGGAGCTACGAGCAGTACTTC. The encoded protein is CSASPGASGSYEQYF.

The chain uses TRBV3-1 (or the pseudogene TRBV3-2) and TRBJ2-5, with 7 bases that match TRBD2. The CDR3 loop spans 13 amino acids. Unmatched junction bases numbered 2, after V lost 5 bases and J lost 2 bases. The germline V gene encodes CDR1 LGHDT and CDR2 YNNKEL (reference sequence). In nucleotides, the CDR3 is TGTGCCAGCAGCAAGGGACTACAAGAGACCCAGTACTTC. Its translation is CASSKGLQETQYF.

The genes are TRBV28 and TRBJ1-2; TRBD1 matches 9 bases. Per the germline V gene, CDR1 is MDHEN and CDR2 is SYDVKM. The V segment lost 3 bases and the J segment 1 base; nucleotides outside the gene matches: 3. The CDR3 sequence is 15 residues long. CDR3 in DNA: TGTGCCAGCAGTTTGGGGACAGGGATTAACTATGGCTACACCTTC. Amino acid sequence: CASSLGTGINYGYTF.

This chain joins TRBV5-6 and TRBJ1-2; D is possibly TRBD1 (6 bases). Germline assignment: CDR1 SGHDT and CDR2 YYEEEE. This CDR3 region has 14 residues. With 2 bases removed from V and 2 bases from J, the gap between germline ends came to 10 bases. Written as DNA, the CDR3 is TGTGCCAGCAGCTTAGGACAGCTCAACTATGGCTACACCTTC. Encoded protein: CASSLGQLNYGYTF.

J is TRBJ2-1 and V is TRBV7-6, with TRBD2 matching 9 bases. Germline V lookup: CDR1 SGHVS, CDR2 FNYEAQ. J lost 9 bases, V lost 4 bases, and 10 bases had no gene match. The CDR3 is 15 residues long. The CDR3 reads CASSSWSSGTGEQFF. In DNA form, the CDR3 reads TGTGCCAGCAGCTCGTGGTCTAGCGGGACTGGTGAGCAGTTCTTC.

The CDR3 nucleotides read TGTGCCAGCAGCACCCCTGTGGGCAGGGGGAATGAGCAGTTCTTC. Its protein product is CASSTPVGRGNEQFF. The chain recombines TRBV7-9 with TRBJ2-1; 7 bases match TRBD1. Germline loops: CDR1 SEHNR, CDR2 FQNEAQ (reference sequence). This CDR3 is built from 15 residues. J was trimmed by 7 bases and V by 5 bases; bases with no gene match: 11. The full variable domain, its missing parts supplied by reference TRBV7-9 and TRBJ2-1, is DTGVSQNPRHKITKRGQNVTFRCDPISEHNRLYWYRQTLGQGPEFLTYFQNEAQLEKSRLLSDRFSAERPKGSFSTLEIQRTEQGDSAMYLCASSTPVGRGNEQFFGPGTRLTVL.

The genes are TRBV30 and TRBJ1-5; D might be TRBD1 (5 bases). CDR1 is GTSNPN and CDR2 is SVGIG in the germline V gene (reference sequence). The CDR3 runs to 13 residues. Trimming pared 2 bases from V and 7 bases from J, leaving 12 bases between. CDR3: CAWSFRGDQPQHF. CDR3 in DNA: TGTGCCTGGAGTTTTCGGGGGGACCAGCCCCAGCATTTT.

J is TRBJ2-1 and V is TRBV7-6; 9 positions agree with TRBD2. The CDR3 runs to 17 residues. J lost 0 bases, V lost 5 bases, and 8 bases had no gene match. Germline loops: CDR1 SGHVS, CDR2 FNYEAQ. CDR3 protein: CASSRWTSESSYNEQFF. In nucleotides, the CDR3 is TGTGCCAGCAGCCGATGGACTAGCGAGTCCTCCTACAATGAGCAGTTCTTC. Together with reference TRBV7-6 and TRBJ2-1, the CDR3 gives the full variable domain: GAGVSQSPRYKVTKRGQDVALRCDPISGHVSLYWYRQALGQGPEFLTYFNYEAQQDKSGLPNDRFSAERPEGSISTLTIQRTEQRDSAMYRCASSRWTSESSYNEQFFGPGTRLTVL.

This clone has at least ten counts. The CDR3 sequence: CASSESNRDRAKNIQYF. The CDR3 bases are TGTGCCAGCAGTGAAAGCAACCGGGACAGGGCCAAAAACATTCAGTACTTC. The rearrangement uses TRBV6-1 and TRBJ2-4; 8 nucleotides line up with TRBD1. The CDR3 runs 17 residues. V was pared by 2 bases and J by 1 base, with 7 bases of the junction left unmatched. CDR1 and CDR2 from the germline V gene are MNHNS and SASEGT.

The chain links TRBV28 to TRBJ1-5; D is unclear. V lost 5 bases and J lost 2, with 10 bases in between. The CDR3 has 14 amino acids. Looked up from germline, CDR1 is MDHEN and CDR2 is SYDVKM. Here the CDR3 DNA reads TGTGCCAGCAGTCGCTACGGAGGCAATCAGCCCCAGCATTTT. It translates to CASSRYGGNQPQHF.

On this clone: The same CDR3 can be traced to other DNA sequences in this sample. The gene calls are TRBV28 and TRBJ2-7; 8 bases are a match to TRBD1. The CDR3 spans 14 residues. Germline loops: CDR1 MDHEN, CDR2 SYDVKM. Germline trimming cut 6 bases from V and 1 base from J; bases unmatched to any gene: 5. This CDR3 is CASRRQGISYEQYF. The CDR3 DNA is TGTGCCAGCAGACGACAGGGGATTTCCTACGAGCAGTACTTC.

As DNA, the CDR3 is TGTGCCTGGAGTGTAGGCGGCTACAATGAGCAGTTCTTC. This gives the protein CAWSVGGYNEQFF. The chain carries TRBV30 and TRBJ2-1; D is unresolved. The CDR3 consists of 13 residues. V lost 0 bases, J lost 3 bases, and 6 bases lay in between. The V gene's germline CDR1 is GTSNPN and CDR2 SVGIG (reference sequence).

The chain couples TRBV5-6 to TRBJ1-2, with 7 bases fitting TRBD1. The CDR3 consists of 16 residues. Germline V gene sequence: CDR1 SGHDT, CDR2 YYEEEE. V shed 3 bases and J 4 bases; nucleotides not matched to a gene: 12. CDR3 in amino acids: CASSYQPGQLPYGYTF. The CDR3 DNA reads TGTGCCAGCAGCTATCAACCGGGACAGCTTCCCTATGGCTACACCTTC.

This clone has just one count. This chain links TRBV5-1 with TRBJ2-1; TRBD2 aligns across 9 bases. Germline V CDR1 and CDR2: SGHRS, YFSETQ. After removal of 3 bases from V and 9 bases from J, the junction contained 7 bases not matched to a gene. This CDR3 is built from 14 residues. The CDR3 DNA reads as TGCGCCAGCAGCTGGGGACTAGCTAGGGCTGAGCAGTTCTTC. It yields the protein CASSWGLARAEQFF. Complete variable domain (other parts from reference TRBV5-1 and TRBJ2-1): KAGVTQTPRYLIKTRGQQVTLSCSPISGHRSVSWYQQTPGQGLQFLFEYFSETQRNKGNFPGRFSGRQFSNSRSEMNVSTLELGDSALYLCASSWGLARAEQFFGPGTRLTVL.

The genes are TRBV5-1 and TRBJ1-1; the D is unclear. Germline values: CDR1 SGHRS, CDR2 YFSETQ. This CDR3 is 13 amino acids long. Trimming stripped 0 bases from V and 3 bases from J, with 6 bases between. The CDR3 region is CASSLDLDTEAFF. CDR3 sequence (DNA): TGCGCCAGCAGCTTGGACTTGGACACTGAAGCTTTCTTT.

This chain joins TRBV28 and TRBJ2-2; perhaps TRBD2 as D (6 bases). From germline, CDR1 is MDHEN and CDR2 SYDVKM. This CDR3 is 16 amino acids long. V lost 3 bases, J lost 7 bases, and 18 bases lay in between. The CDR3 nucleotides are TGTGCCAGCAGTTTCTCACGACTAGTCATGTTCGGGGAGCTGTTTTTT. Residues: CASSFSRLVMFGELFF.